What follows is one TCR beta chain and its context. The data belong to a study of monozygotic twins with cystic fibrosis. Study-wide background: Libraries were built from approximately 3 micrograms of fragmented DNA using 15 PCR cycles.

Profiled with immunoSEQ multiplex PCR; TCRdb holds only in-frame clones, not every one. The repertoire holds roughly 20,000 clones, with around 97% as singletons. Germline CDR1 and CDR2: SGDLS and YYNGEE. V was pared by 4 bases and J by 0 bases, with 4 bases of the junction left unmatched. The CDR3 has 15 residues. The sequence was collected from a woman aged 25-40 years with cystic fibrosis. The rearrangement joins TRBV9 to TRBJ2-7, with TRBD1 matching 10 bases. What was sequenced was blood. The CDR3, as DNA: TGTGCCAGCAGCTCCGGGACAGGGGACTCCTACGAGCAGTACTTC. This encodes CASSSGTGDSYEQYF.